This paragraph covers one TCR beta chain sequence. Its antigen is unidentified. A multiplex PCR was run with 60 Vbeta primers and 13 Jbeta primers. Method: immunoSEQ multiplex PCR; TCRdb's copy keeps in-frame clones and lacks some. The sample has about 280,000 clones, about 87% seen once. The J segment lost 5 bases and the V segment lost 5 bases, leaving 8 bases of the junction unmatched. The CDR3 is 15 residues long. Germline CDR1 SNHLY, CDR2 FYNNEI. This specimen belongs to a study of cytomegalovirus exposure and HLA in healthy donors. The study's findings and limits: Sequencing artifact likely explains a cluster of highly shared sequence variants.

The chain carries TRBV2 and TRBJ2-5; 10 nucleotides agree with TRBD2. The receptor was isolated from a young woman in good health and CMV-seronegative. The sequencing sample was made of PBMCs. This chain's CDR3 is CASSIGSGGPETQYF. CDR3 in DNA: TGTGCCAGCAGTATAGGTAGCGGGGGGCCGGAGACCCAGTACTTC.